These 27 T cell receptor beta chains were all obtained from the same sample, sequenced in a study of cytomegalovirus exposure and HLA in healthy donors (dated by TCRdb to 2016 to 2017). The library was prepared using the immunoSEQ multiplex PCR assay. The multiplex PCR relied on a mix of 60 forward primers for TCR Vbeta segments and 13 reverse primers for TCR Jbeta segments. The clones in this table, taken by TCRdb from immuneACCESS, are in-frame only. Not every clone is retained; where verified, under half of the shortfall comes from an unresolved V gene, and the cause of the rest is unknown. This sample's listing comprises 20,000 to 25,000 clones. 17% of the sample is in the top ten clones. Sequencing used PBMCs. Every receptor here comes from a male donor in good health and CMV-seropositive.

The gene calls are TRBV27 and TRBJ2-7, with 10 nucleotides matching TRBD1. Germline trimming cut 4 bases from V and 2 bases from J; bases unmatched to any gene: 5. The CDR3 contains 15 residues. Germline V CDR1 and CDR2: MNHEY, SMNVEV (reference sequence). DNA for the CDR3: TGTGCCAGCAGTTACTCCGGGACAGGGGCCTACGAGCAGTACTTC. Amino acids: CASSYSGTGAYEQYF.

The chain uses TRBV29-1 and TRBJ1-2, with TRBD1 matching 10 bases. This CDR3 has 13 residues. Germline V lookup: CDR1 SQVTM, CDR2 ANQGSEA. Unmatched junction bases numbered 5, after V lost 4 bases and J lost 6 bases. CDR3 DNA: TGCAGCGTTGGGGAGGGACAGGGGCATGGCTACACCTTC. As protein: CSVGEGQGHGYTF.

The rearrangement links TRBV10-3 to TRBJ1-5, with a possible D match to TRBD1 (6 bases). Germline loops: CDR1 ENHRY, CDR2 SYGVKD. CDR3 size: 15 residues. V was cut by 4 bases and J by 2 bases, with 12 bases left in between. CDR3 bases: TGTGCCATCAGTGCAGGGGCGGATGGCAATCAGCCCCAGCATTTT. It yields the protein CAISAGADGNQPQHF.

The chain is built from TRBV6-6 and TRBJ2-2; 9 nucleotides line up with TRBD2. The CDR3 has 14 residues. Germline CDR1 reads MNHNY; CDR2 reads SVGAGI (reference sequence). The junction had 2 bases not matched to a gene; V was cut back by 6 bases and J by 3 bases. The CDR3 bases are TGTGCCAGCAGAACTAGCGGGTACACCGGGGAGCTGTTTTTT. This codes for CASRTSGYTGELFF.

The V and J genes are TRBV7-9 and TRBJ1-4, with a possible D match to TRBD1 (6 bases). The V end was cut by 4 bases, the J end by 3 bases, with 12 bases between. The CDR3 extends over 15 amino acids. Germline CDR1 and CDR2: SEHNR and FQNEAQ (reference sequence). This chain's CDR3 is CASSWQQGANEKLFF. The CDR3 coding sequence is TGTGCCAGCAGCTGGCAACAGGGAGCTAATGAAAAACTGTTTTTT.

J is TRBJ1-1 and V is TRBV7-3, with D possibly TRBD1 on 5 matching bases. The length of the CDR3 is 14 residues. V was cut by 1 base and J by 1 base, with 7 bases left in between. Per germline, CDR1 SGHTA and CDR2 FQGTGA. The CDR3 protein is CASSLNGGNTEAFF. The CDR3 coding sequence is TGTGCCAGCAGCTTAAACGGGGGGAACACTGAAGCTTTCTTT.

By frequency, this clone registers medium-sized. The chain employs TRBV9 and TRBJ2-2, with 7 bases identical to TRBD2. V was pared by 0 bases and J by 1 base, with 3 bases of the junction left unmatched. The CDR3 sequence is 16 residues long. Germline V gene sequence: CDR1 SGDLS, CDR2 YYNGEE. CDR3: CASSVAGGWNTGELFF. In DNA, the CDR3 is TGTGCCAGCAGCGTAGCGGGAGGTTGGAACACCGGGGAGCTGTTTTTT.

V gene TRBV6-1 combines with J gene TRBJ1-5; TRBD1 is a possible D gene (5 bases). V dropped 8 bases and J dropped 6 bases, with 14 bases sitting between them. The CDR3 totals 13 residues. Germline lookup yields CDR1 MNHNS and CDR2 SASEGT. CDR3 DNA sequence: TGTGCCAGCTCCTATCTAAGGGGTCAGCCCCAGCATTTT. It encodes CASSYLRGQPQHF.

The chain recombines TRBV28 with TRBJ2-7, with 7 bases identical to TRBD1. The CDR3 length is 13 residues. Per germline, CDR1 MDHEN and CDR2 SYDVKM. J lost 1 base, V lost 6 bases, and 3 bases had no gene match. The DNA for the CDR3 is TGTGCCAGCAGCCCGGGACAGTCCTACGAGCAGTACTTC. Protein sequence: CASSPGQSYEQYF. The full variable domain, in which reference TRBV28 and TRBJ2-7 provide the parts outside the CDR3, is DVKVTQSSRYLVKRTGEKVFLECVQDMDHENMFWYRQDPGLGLRLIYFSYDVKMKEKGDIPEGYSVSREKKERFSLILESASTNQTSMYLCASSPGQSYEQYFGPGTRLTVT.

The chain carries TRBV18 and TRBJ2-7, with a weak D call TRBD2 (6 bases). The CDR3 is 14 amino acids. Deletions cut 6 bases from V and 2 bases from J, with 14 bases between. Germline CDR1 KGHSH, CDR2 LQKENI. This CDR3 is CASSSGTGTYEQYF. Written as DNA, the CDR3 is TGTGCCAGCTCGTCCGGGACTGGCACCTACGAGCAGTACTTC.

This sequence joins TRBV6-5 and TRBJ2-7, with D possibly matching TRBD2 (6 bases). The CDR3 sequence is 14 residues long. Trimming took off 1 base at V and 0 bases at J, with 7 bases between the two ends. Looked up from germline, CDR1 is MNHEY and CDR2 is SVGAGI. CDR3 in amino acids: CASSYYGSSYEQYF. The CDR3 DNA reads TGTGCCAGCAGTTACTACGGGAGCTCCTACGAGCAGTACTTC.

The chain employs TRBV5-1 and TRBJ1-5, with TRBD1 matching 7 bases. V lost 4 bases to trimming and J lost 3 bases; unmatched junction nucleotides: 4. The CDR3 consists of 14 residues. Germline CDR1 is SGHRS and CDR2 is YFSETQ. This chain's CDR3 is CASSLGTDNQPQHF. The CDR3 region has the DNA TGCGCCAGCAGCCTAGGGACAGACAATCAGCCCCAGCATTTT.

The rearrangement links TRBV4-2 to TRBJ2-7, with 8 bases fitting TRBD1. Germline CDR1 is LGHNA and CDR2 is YNFKEQ. The CDR3 sequence is 16 residues long. V shed 1 base and J 3 bases; nucleotides not matched to a gene: 8. For the CDR3, the DNA is TGTGCCAGCAGCCAAGTAGGGGACAGGATAAACTACGAGCAGTACTTC. Its protein is CASSQVGDRINYEQYF.

V gene TRBV5-6 combines with J gene TRBJ1-2, with D hard to call. The V and J ends lost 1 base and 1 base respectively, with 8 bases between them. This CDR3 is built from 14 residues. CDR1 is SGHDT, CDR2 YYEEEE, per germline. CDR3 DNA: TGTGCCAGCAGCTTGCGCAGTATTAACTATGGCTACACCTTC. This translates into CASSLRSINYGYTF.

The V and J genes are TRBV7-9 and TRBJ1-1, with D unclear. This CDR3 comprises 15 residues. Trimming left V 2 bases short and J 2 bases short, with 12 bases between. CDR1 is SEHNR and CDR2 is FQNEAQ in the germline V gene (reference sequence). In nucleotides, the CDR3 is TGTGCCAGCAGCTTAATAGTGTTCGCCAACACTGAAGCTTTCTTT. It is translated as CASSLIVFANTEAFF. Complete variable domain (other parts from reference TRBV7-9 and TRBJ1-1): DTGVSQNPRHKITKRGQNVTFRCDPISEHNRLYWYRQTLGQGPEFLTYFQNEAQLEKSRLLSDRFSAERPKGSFSTLEIQRTEQGDSAMYLCASSLIVFANTEAFFGQGTRLTVV.

V usage is TRBV6-5 and J usage is TRBJ1-2; TRBD1 might be the D (6 bases). The V and J ends lost 2 bases and 4 bases respectively, with 8 bases between them. Germline V gene sequence: CDR1 MNHEY, CDR2 SVGAGI. There are 13 residues in the CDR3. This CDR3 reads CASSYGTSYGYTF. DNA for the CDR3: TGTGCCAGCAGTTACGGGACAAGCTATGGCTACACCTTC.

The J gene is TRBJ1-4, the V gene TRBV29-1, with D uncertain. CDR1 SQVTM and CDR2 ANQGSEA come from the germline V gene. The CDR3 length is 12 residues. V was shortened by 3 bases and J by 5 bases, with 7 bases between the two germline ends. This CDR3 is CSVELQNEKLFF. CDR3 DNA sequence: TGCAGCGTTGAGTTGCAGAATGAAAAACTGTTTTTT.

V is TRBV4-2 and J is TRBJ2-3, with no clear D. V shed 2 bases and J shed 0 bases, with 18 bases lying between them. Germline V gene lookup returns CDR1 LGHNA and CDR2 YNFKEQ. This CDR3 has 18 residues. The CDR3 DNA reads as TGTGCCAGCAGCCAACGTCACCTGGCCCTGACTAGCACAGATACGCAGTATTTT. Amino acid sequence: CASSQRHLALTSTDTQYF.

The chain employs TRBV10-3 and TRBJ2-5, with 8 bases aligning to TRBD1. This CDR3 is 14 amino acids long. V gave up 4 bases and J gave up 1 base; unmatched junction bases: 2. Germline V gene data show CDR1 as ENHRY and CDR2 as SYGVKD. The CDR3 DNA sequence: TGTGCCATCAGTGTTGGACAGGGCCAAGAGACCCAGTACTTC. Its protein product is CAISVGQGQETQYF.

This sequence joins TRBV28 and TRBJ2-7; D remains unclear. This CDR3 has 12 residues. Trimming removed 8 bases from V and 6 bases from J, with 14 bases in between. The germline gives CDR1 MDHEN, CDR2 SYDVKM. The CDR3 nucleotides read TGTGCCAGCCGCCCTAGAATGGGCGAGCAGTACTTC. It specifies CASRPRMGEQYF. The full variable domain, rest sourced from reference TRBV28 and TRBJ2-7, is DVKVTQSSRYLVKRTGEKVFLECVQDMDHENMFWYRQDPGLGLRLIYFSYDVKMKEKGDIPEGYSVSREKKERFSLILESASTNQTSMYLCASRPRMGEQYFGPGTRLTVT.

The rearrangement links TRBV28 to TRBJ2-6, with D perhaps matching TRBD1 (6 bases). The germline CDR1 and CDR2 sequences are MDHEN and SYDVKM. V was pared by 2 bases and J by 4 bases, with 9 bases between. CDR3 length: 15 amino acids. The CDR3 DNA reads TGTGCCAGCAGTTTAGGGGGCCAGGGGGCCAACGTCCTGACTTTC. Translation gives CASSLGGQGANVLTF.

The genes are TRBV7-2 and TRBJ1-1, with TRBD1 matching over 8 bases. CDR1 SGHTA and CDR2 FQGNSA come from the germline V gene. Trimming took 1 base from V and 4 from J; bases not matched to a gene: 2. There are 14 residues in the CDR3. The CDR3 nucleotides read TGTGCCAGCAGCTTAGGACAGGGGCGCACTGAAGCTTTCTTT. Protein sequence: CASSLGQGRTEAFF.

The genes are TRBV5-1 and TRBJ1-4; D might be TRBD1 (5 bases). Germline assignment: CDR1 SGHRS and CDR2 YFSETQ. This CDR3 has 17 amino acids. V gave up 2 bases and J gave up 0 bases, with 14 bases separating them. The CDR3 here is CASSFRAGSATNEKLFF. CDR3 coding DNA: TGCGCCAGCAGCTTCCGGGCAGGGTCTGCAACTAATGAAAAACTGTTTTTT.

The gene calls are TRBV2 and TRBJ2-1; no definite D call. The CDR3 has 13 residues. V lost 8 bases and J 0 bases, leaving 8 bases between the germline ends. The germline V gene encodes CDR1 SNHLY and CDR2 FYNNEI. In DNA, the CDR3 is TGTGCCAGCCTACTTAGCTCCTACAATGAGCAGTTCTTC. It specifies CASLLSSYNEQFF.

A word on this clone: One junction end does not reproduce the germline sequence, and a read error may be involved. This sequence joins TRBV7-7 and TRBJ1-1; D remains unclear. Looked up from germline, CDR1 is SSHAT and CDR2 is FNYEAQ (reference sequence). The CDR3 length is 13 residues. CDR3 in DNA: TGTGCTAGCAGCTTAAAGAGGAGCACTGAAGCTTTCTTT. Translation: CASSLKRSTEAFF.

The V and J genes are TRBV6-6 and TRBJ2-1; 10 nucleotides agree with TRBD2. CDR3 length: 15 amino acids. Germline V gene sequence: CDR1 MNHNY, CDR2 SVGAGI (reference sequence). The trim removed 1 base at V and 5 bases at J, leaving 2 bases unmatched. The CDR3 nucleotides read TGTGCCAGCAGTTACTTAGCGGGAGGTGACAATGAGCAGTTCTTC. This gives the protein CASSYLAGGDNEQFF.

This rearrangement joins TRBV4-1 to TRBJ1-2, with 9 bases fitting TRBD1. V shed 2 bases and J 8 bases; nucleotides not matched to a gene: 9. Germline CDR1 is MGHRA and CDR2 is YSYEKL. The CDR3 has 15 residues. This CDR3 is CASSQFRDRVLGYTF. The DNA of the CDR3 is TGCGCCAGCAGCCAATTCCGGGACAGGGTTTTGGGCTACACCTTC.